Listed below are T cell receptor beta chains from one sample, sequenced in a study of T cell responses to AZD1222 COVID-19 vaccine. Using immunoSEQ multiplex PCR, the repertoire was profiled, and TCRdb retains in-frame clones only, with some absent. The table shows 130,000 to 150,000 clones, with approximately 92% occurring only once. The sequencing used peripheral blood, collected on day 0 of AZD1222 vaccination. The source is an adult in good health. CDR3s leave out the opening cysteine and the closing phenylalanine or tryptophan. Each record gives: J gene, V gene, clone size, CDR3 protein. Size is omitted from some rows. Given values are once, few, many or a class for expanded clones.

j_gene: TRBJ1-5
v_gene: TRBV14
abundance: -
CDR3aa: ASSQGPNQPQH

j_gene: TRBJ1-3
v_gene: TRBV30
abundance: -
CDR3aa: AWSSGKGNTIY

j_gene: TRBJ2-2
v_gene: TRBV5-1
abundance: -
CDR3aa: ASQPGQGLYTGELF

j_gene: TRBJ1-2
v_gene: TRBV5-1
abundance: -
CDR3aa: ASTPRGDYGYT

j_gene: TRBJ2-1
v_gene: TRBV5-1
abundance: -
CDR3aa: ASSPGLALNEQF

j_gene: TRBJ1-2
v_gene: TRBV5-1
abundance: once
CDR3aa: ASSLERGDRALYGYT

j_gene: TRBJ2-7
v_gene: TRBV4-1
abundance: -
CDR3aa: ASSQDSVSSPSDEQY

j_gene: TRBJ1-6
v_gene: TRBV5-4
abundance: -
CDR3aa: ASSLKTGDSPLH

j_gene: TRBJ2-3
v_gene: TRBV6-6
abundance: -
CDR3aa: ASSLSTDTQY

j_gene: TRBJ2-7
v_gene: TRBV7-6
abundance: -
CDR3aa: ASSLGLDRIYEQY

j_gene: TRBJ1-2
v_gene: TRBV12-3/TRBV12-4
abundance: -
CDR3aa: ASSPPGLYGYT

j_gene: TRBJ2-7
v_gene: TRBV5-5
abundance: -
CDR3aa: ASSPFDGASYEQY

j_gene: TRBJ1-2
v_gene: TRBV24-1
abundance: -
CDR3aa: ATSDLGRIYGYT

j_gene: TRBJ2-7
v_gene: TRBV11-2
abundance: -
CDR3aa: ASRQASSIEQY

j_gene: TRBJ1-3
v_gene: TRBV25-1
abundance: -
CDR3aa: ASSDGTWRNTIY

j_gene: TRBJ2-4
v_gene: TRBV11-2
abundance: -
CDR3aa: ASSLVGGQNIQY

j_gene: TRBJ1-5
v_gene: TRBV7-2
abundance: -
CDR3aa: ASSLVGQPQH

j_gene: TRBJ1-4
v_gene: TRBV6-1
abundance: once
CDR3aa: ASSDGDGTNEKLF

j_gene: TRBJ2-7
v_gene: TRBV12-3/TRBV12-4
abundance: -
CDR3aa: ASTLNGYEQY

j_gene: TRBJ2-7
v_gene: TRBV27
abundance: -
CDR3aa: ASSSPGTLRFEQY

j_gene: TRBJ1-2
v_gene: TRBV12-3/TRBV12-4
abundance: -
CDR3aa: ASSWSGPYGYT

j_gene: TRBJ1-1
v_gene: TRBV19
abundance: -
CDR3aa: ASSSPGHPNTEAF

j_gene: TRBJ1-1
v_gene: TRBV7-9
abundance: -
CDR3aa: ASSPAGEAF

j_gene: TRBJ1-1
v_gene: TRBV30
abundance: -
CDR3aa: AWSMGHRGNTEAF

j_gene: TRBJ1-2
v_gene: TRBV25-1
abundance: -
CDR3aa: ASSELSVDGYT

j_gene: TRBJ1-1
v_gene: TRBV7-9
abundance: -
CDR3aa: ASSLGQWNTEAF

j_gene: TRBJ1-1
v_gene: TRBV10-3
abundance: -
CDR3aa: AAGHKNTEAF

j_gene: TRBJ2-1
v_gene: TRBV7-3
abundance: -
CDR3aa: ASSLGYYNEQF